This TCR beta chain was obtained from a study of T cell responses to AZD1222 COVID-19 vaccine (dated by TCRdb to about 2021). Broadly, across the study: TCR sequencing was performed for some 250 trial participants, of whom about 200 were given two doses of AZD1222 and around 26 were given two doses of MenACWY control vaccine. Trial participants were enrolled by age into 18-55, 56-69 and 70-plus year subgroups, with roughly 150, 30 and 60 TCR-sequenced participants respectively.

A word on this clone: Its antigen has not been determined. Nothing much larger sits one base from this clone, and base qualities are not available.

The CDR3 regions of human TCRbeta chains were analyzed by immunosequencing. Regarding the original processing steps: TCRs in the repertoires were compared against a reference library of SARS-CoV-2-specific TCRs that had been generated with the MIRA antigen-specificity platform. Breadth was defined as the fraction of unique TCRs that were SARS-CoV-2-associated. Depth was defined as the fraction of total T cells that were SARS-CoV-2-associated. Using the MIRA data, each spike-specific TCR was assigned both to the spike region to which the TCR was reactive and to a CD4 or CD8 class. Log10-transformed breadth and depth values were compared by one-way ANOVA with Sidak's multiple comparisons tests. The table was pulled from immuneACCESS by TCRdb, which kept in-frame rearrangements only. Such tables lose some clones; where checked, under half of the loss comes from unresolved V genes, and the rest has no known cause. V, J and clone size are those of that table, while D and trimming were read from the DNA. The sample table lists 150,000 to 200,000 clones, approximately 94% of them with a count of one. The top ten constitute roughly 4% of the sample.

Points the paper makes about the study in general: Participants were mostly white British and included more females than males, and it was suggested by the authors that clonal diversity may have been underestimated. Because no samples from the day 14 peak response were available, repertoires could be characterized only after the peak T cell response. After two AZD1222 doses, spike-specific TCR breadth and depth were significantly higher than at day 0 and than in MenACWY recipients. The 56-69-year group was small, and its depth increase did not reach significance, likely because of low power. Epitopes outside the regions mutated in the B.1.351 and B.1.1.7 variants were reportedly recognized by nearly half of the unique spike-specific TCRs. Conclusions about previously exposed vaccinees are limited because only six or seven AZD1222 recipients were SARS-CoV-2 seropositive at baseline. The whole spike protein was spanned by vaccine-associated CD4 TCRs, and dominant responses were seen in regions 160-218 and 743-854.

The sample's time point label is to be understood as: about 28 days (+/-7) after the second vaccine dose. The treatment or condition label of this sample denotes: meningococcal conjugate vaccine given as trial control. Vaccinee samples were obtained from the UK trials COV001 and COV002, which included a single-blind randomized controlled phase 2/3 trial of AZD1222 (ChAdOx1 nCoV-19) in healthy adults. For TCRbeta chain sequencing, PBMC samples were collected from trial participants at day 0 and at day 28 after the second dose. The CDR3 contains 13 residues, cysteine and phenylalanine counted. The read is trimmed to its CDR3 DNA, 39 bases read in frame from base 1. Reading the germline V gene (reference sequence) gives CDR1 LNHDA and CDR2 SQIVND. Trimming takes 3 bases off V and 10 bases off J; junction bases not matched to a gene: 7.

The rearranged segments are TRBV19 and TRBJ1-1, and 8 junction bases match TRBD1. The starting material was peripheral blood, obtained 28 days after the second dose of the MenACWY control vaccine. The sequence was obtained from an adult who received the MenACWY meningococcal vaccine as a control. The CDR3 region reads CASSISRGLRAFF. The DNA sequence follows: TGTGCCAGTAGTATTTCCAGGGGGCTAAGAGCTTTCTTT.